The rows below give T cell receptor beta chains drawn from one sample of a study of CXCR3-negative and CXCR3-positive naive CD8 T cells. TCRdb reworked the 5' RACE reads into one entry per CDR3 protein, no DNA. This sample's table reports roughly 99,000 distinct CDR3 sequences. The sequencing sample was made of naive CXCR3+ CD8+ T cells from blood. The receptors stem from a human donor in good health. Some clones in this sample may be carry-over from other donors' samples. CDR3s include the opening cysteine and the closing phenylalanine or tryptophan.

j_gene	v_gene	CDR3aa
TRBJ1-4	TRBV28	CASSPRGQDEKLVF
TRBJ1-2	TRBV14	CASSQEFWGYGYTF
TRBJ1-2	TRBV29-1	CSVSVSGLPYGYTF
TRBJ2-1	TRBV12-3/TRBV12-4	CASSLLVGRRYNEQFF
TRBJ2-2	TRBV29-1	CSVEKLSGVDGELFF
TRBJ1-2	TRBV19	CASSSLRAGYTF
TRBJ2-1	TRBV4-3	CASSQDVPGASNEQFF
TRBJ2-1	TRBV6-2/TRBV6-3	CASSYDGGSYNEQFF
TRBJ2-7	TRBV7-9	CASSGDRDPYEQYF
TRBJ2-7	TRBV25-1	CASSATPYEQYF
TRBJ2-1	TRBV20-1	CSARAVERGEYNEQFF
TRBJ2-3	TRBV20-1	CSARVRLVATQYF
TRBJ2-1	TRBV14	CASSPSGGTLNEQFF
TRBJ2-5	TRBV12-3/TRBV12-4	CASSPSGQIQETQYF
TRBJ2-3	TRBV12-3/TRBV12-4	CASSWSTDTQYF
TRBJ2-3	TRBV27	CASAPEGDTQYF
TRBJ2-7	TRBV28	CASRSLRDRGDEQYF
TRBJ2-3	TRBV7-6	CASSSSSGGSTDTQYF
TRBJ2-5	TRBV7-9	CASSSSVGTQYF
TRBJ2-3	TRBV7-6	CASSSSYQDRDVADTQYF
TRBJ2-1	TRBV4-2	CASTGLAGDNEQFF
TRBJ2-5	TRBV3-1	CASSQDQWGNPQETQYF
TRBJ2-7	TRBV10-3	CASEGLGDEQYF
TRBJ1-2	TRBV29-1	CSAHQGYGYTF
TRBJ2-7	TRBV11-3	CASSTRDRVFSEQYF
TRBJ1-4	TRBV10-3	CAIGEEGSEKLFF
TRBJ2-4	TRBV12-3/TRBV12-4	CASSPRQDPHKNIEYF
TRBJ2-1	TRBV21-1	CASSKGGQGAWWEQFF
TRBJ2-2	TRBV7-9	CASSLEKAGPAGEPFF
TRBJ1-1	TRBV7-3	CASSFNGGNTEAFF
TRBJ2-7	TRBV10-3	CAIKDGGSAYEQYF
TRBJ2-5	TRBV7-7	CASSQEGYGTKGETQYF
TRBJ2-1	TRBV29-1	CSVIAGLSYNEQFF
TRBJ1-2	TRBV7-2	CASSTGQHKANYGYTF
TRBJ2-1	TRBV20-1	CSTLGQGPSYNEQFF
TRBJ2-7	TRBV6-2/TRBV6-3	CASSDTYEQYF
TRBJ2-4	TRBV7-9	CASSLARGKNIQYF
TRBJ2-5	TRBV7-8	CASSLITGEIFQETQYF
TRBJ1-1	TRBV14	CASSLELNAEAFF
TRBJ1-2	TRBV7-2	CASSWTNYGYTF
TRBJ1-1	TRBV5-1	CASSPTQGAGTEAFF